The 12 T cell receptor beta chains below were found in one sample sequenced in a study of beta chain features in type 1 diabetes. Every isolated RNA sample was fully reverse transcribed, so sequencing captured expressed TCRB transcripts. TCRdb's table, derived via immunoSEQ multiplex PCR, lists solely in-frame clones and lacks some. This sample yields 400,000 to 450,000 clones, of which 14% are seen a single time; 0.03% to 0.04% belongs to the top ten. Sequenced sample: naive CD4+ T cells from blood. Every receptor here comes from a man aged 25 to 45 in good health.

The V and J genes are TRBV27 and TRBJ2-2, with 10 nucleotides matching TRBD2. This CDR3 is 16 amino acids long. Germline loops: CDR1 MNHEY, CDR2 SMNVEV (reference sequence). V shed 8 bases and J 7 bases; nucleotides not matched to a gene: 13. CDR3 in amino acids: CASSRWLAGVGGELFF. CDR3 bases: TGTGCCAGCTCACGGTGGCTAGCGGGAGTGGGCGGGGAGCTGTTTTTT.

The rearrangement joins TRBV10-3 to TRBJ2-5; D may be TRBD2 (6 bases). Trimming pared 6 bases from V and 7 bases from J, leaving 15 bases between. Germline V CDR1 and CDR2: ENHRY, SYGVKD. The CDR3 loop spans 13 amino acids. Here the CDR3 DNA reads TGTGCCATCAGCGGGACTCCTGTTGGGACCCAGTACTTC. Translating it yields CAISGTPVGTQYF.

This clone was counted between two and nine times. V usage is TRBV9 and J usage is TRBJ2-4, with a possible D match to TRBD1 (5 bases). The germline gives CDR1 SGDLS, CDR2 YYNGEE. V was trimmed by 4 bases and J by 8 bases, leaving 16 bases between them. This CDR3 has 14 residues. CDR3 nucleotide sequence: TGTGCCAGCAGCCAATCAGTTATACAGGACATTCAGTACTTC. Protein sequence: CASSQSVIQDIQYF.

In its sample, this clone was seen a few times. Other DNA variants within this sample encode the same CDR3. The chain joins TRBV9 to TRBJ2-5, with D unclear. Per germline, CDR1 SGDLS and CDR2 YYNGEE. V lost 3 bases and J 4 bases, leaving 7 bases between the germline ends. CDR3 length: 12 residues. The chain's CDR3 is CASSALGETQYF. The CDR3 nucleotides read TGTGCCAGCAGCGCCCTTGGAGAGACCCAGTACTTC.

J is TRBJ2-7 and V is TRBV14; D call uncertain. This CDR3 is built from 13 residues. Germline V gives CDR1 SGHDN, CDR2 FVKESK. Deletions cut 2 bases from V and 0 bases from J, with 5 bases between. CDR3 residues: CASSQLPSYEQYV. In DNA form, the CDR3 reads TGTGCCAGCAGCCAACTACCCTCCTACGAGCAGTACGTC.

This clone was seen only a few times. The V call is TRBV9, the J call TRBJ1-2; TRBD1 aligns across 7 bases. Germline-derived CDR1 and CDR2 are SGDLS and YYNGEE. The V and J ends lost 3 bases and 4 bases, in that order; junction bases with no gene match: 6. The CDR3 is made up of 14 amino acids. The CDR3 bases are TGTGCCAGCAGCGGACAGGGTTTCGGCTATGGCTACACCTTC. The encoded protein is CASSGQGFGYGYTF.

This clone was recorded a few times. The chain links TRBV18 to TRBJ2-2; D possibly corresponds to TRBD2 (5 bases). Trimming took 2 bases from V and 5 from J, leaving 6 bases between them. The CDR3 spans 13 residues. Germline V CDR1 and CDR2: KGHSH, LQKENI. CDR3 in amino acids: CASSPRGTGELFF. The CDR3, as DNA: TGTGCCAGCTCACCAAGAGGGACCGGGGAGCTGTTTTTT. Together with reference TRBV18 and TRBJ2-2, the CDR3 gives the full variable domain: NAGVMQNPRHLVRRRGQEARLRCSPMKGHSHVYWYRQLPEEGLKFMVYLQKENIIDESGMPKERFSAEFPKEGPSILRIQQVVRGDSAAYFCASSPRGTGELFFGEGSRLTVL.

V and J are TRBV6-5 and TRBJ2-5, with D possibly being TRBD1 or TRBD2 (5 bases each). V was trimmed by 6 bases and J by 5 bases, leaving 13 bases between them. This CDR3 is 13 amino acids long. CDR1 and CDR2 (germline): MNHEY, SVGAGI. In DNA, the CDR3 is TGTGCCAGCAGCTGGGGGAGTAAGGAGACCCAGTACTTC. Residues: CASSWGSKETQYF.

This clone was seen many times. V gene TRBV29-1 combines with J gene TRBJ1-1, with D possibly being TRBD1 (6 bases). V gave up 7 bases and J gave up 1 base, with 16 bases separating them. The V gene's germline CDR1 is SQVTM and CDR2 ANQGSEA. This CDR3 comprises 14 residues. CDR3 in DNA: TGCAGCGCCTTCAGCAGGGGTGCGAACACTGAAGCTTTCTTT. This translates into CSAFSRGANTEAFF. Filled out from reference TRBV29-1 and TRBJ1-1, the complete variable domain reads SAVISQKPSRDICQRGTSLTIQCQVDSQVTMMFWYRQQPGQSLTLIATANQGSEATYESGFVIDKFPISRPNLTFSTLTVSNMSPEDSSIYLCSAFSRGANTEAFFGQGTRLTVV.

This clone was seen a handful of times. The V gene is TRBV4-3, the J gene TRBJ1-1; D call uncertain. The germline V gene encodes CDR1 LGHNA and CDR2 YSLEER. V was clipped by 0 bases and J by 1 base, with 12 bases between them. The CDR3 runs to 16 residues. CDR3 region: CASSQDPAGRNTEAFF. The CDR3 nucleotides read TGCGCCAGCAGCCAAGATCCCGCAGGCCGGAACACTGAAGCTTTCTTT.

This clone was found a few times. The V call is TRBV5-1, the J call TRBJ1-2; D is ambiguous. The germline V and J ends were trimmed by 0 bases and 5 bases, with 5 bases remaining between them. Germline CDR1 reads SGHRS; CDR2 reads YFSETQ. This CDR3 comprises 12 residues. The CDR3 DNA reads TGCGCCAGCAGCTTGGAAGGATATGGCTACACCTTC. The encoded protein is CASSLEGYGYTF.

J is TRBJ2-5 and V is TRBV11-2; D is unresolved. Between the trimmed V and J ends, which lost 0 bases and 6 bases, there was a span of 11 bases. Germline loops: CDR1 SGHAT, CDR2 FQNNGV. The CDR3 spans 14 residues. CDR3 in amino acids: CASSLEVLGQTQYF. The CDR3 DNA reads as TGTGCCAGCAGCTTAGAGGTCCTGGGCCAGACCCAGTACTTC.